This T cell receptor (beta chain) was retrieved from a study of post-analysis software for immune sequencing data. About the research overall: Some patients lacked subtype; others had relapsing-remitting, secondary progressive or progressive-relapsing disease.

Turning to this clonotype: What it recognizes is unknown.

Unique molecular identifiers were present in the TCR beta cDNA libraries. TCRdb reanalysed the PCR reads using MiXCR and keeps one entry per CDR3 protein. The profile covers 500,000 to 600,000 distinct CDR3 sequences, with 44% appearing a single time and around 1.7% taken by the ten largest. Findings and limits, study-wide: There were five or six TRBV segments more frequent in patients than controls, and TRBV5-6, TRBV5-1 and TRBV20-1 were among them. Normalized Chao1 diversity in multiple sclerosis patients fell significantly below that of controls.

V lost 3 bases and J lost 5, with 19 bases in between. This CDR3 region has 16 residues. CDR1 is SGHVS and CDR2 is FQNEAQ in the germline V gene. The sequenced sample was blood. The V call is TRBV7-8, the J call TRBJ2-5; perhaps TRBD1 as D (6 bases). The clonotype was recovered from a girl aged 5 to 17 with multiple sclerosis. This CDR3 reads CASSFSARGTSETQYF. The CDR3 DNA is TGTGCCAGCAGCTTTTCCGCCAGGGGCACGTCGGAGACCCAGTACTTC.